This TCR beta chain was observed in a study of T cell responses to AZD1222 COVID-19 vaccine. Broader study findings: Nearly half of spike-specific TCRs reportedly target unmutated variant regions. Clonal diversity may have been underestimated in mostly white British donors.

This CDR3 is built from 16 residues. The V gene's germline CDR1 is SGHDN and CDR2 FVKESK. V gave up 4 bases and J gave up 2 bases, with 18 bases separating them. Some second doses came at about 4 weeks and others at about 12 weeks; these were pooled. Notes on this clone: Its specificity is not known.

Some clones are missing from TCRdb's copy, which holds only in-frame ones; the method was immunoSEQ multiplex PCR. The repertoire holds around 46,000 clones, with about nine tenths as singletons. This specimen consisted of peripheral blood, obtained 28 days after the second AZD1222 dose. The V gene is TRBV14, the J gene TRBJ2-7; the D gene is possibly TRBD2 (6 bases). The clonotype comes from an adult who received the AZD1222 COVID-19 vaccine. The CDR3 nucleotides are TGTGCCAGCAGCCCTTTTAGCGGTAGGGACCCCTACGAGCAGTACTTC. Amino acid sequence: CASSPFSGRDPYEQYF.